The entry below gives a single T cell receptor (beta chain) sequence along with its context. Its specificity is not known. The data belong to a study of CD4+ T cells in melanoma. Study-wide points: CD8+ T cell, macrophage and B cell function reportedly correlated with neoantigen-specific CD4+ T cells.

The protocol was immunoSEQ multiplex PCR, while the TCRdb copy is restricted to in-frame clones and leaves out a portion. The repertoire holds thousands of clones, with less than 70% as singletons. Looked up from germline, CDR1 is GTSNPN and CDR2 is SVGIG (reference sequence). V was shortened by 5 bases and J by 3 bases, with 13 bases between the two germline ends. This CDR3 comprises 13 residues. Sequenced input: cells from a culture (not recorded whether cultured in vitro). This rearrangement joins TRBV30 to TRBJ2-5; D gene unclear. This sequence was found in a human donor with melanoma. CDR3 region: CAWALGLEETQYF. In DNA, the CDR3 is TGTGCCTGGGCCCTCGGGCTTGAAGAGACCCAGTACTTC.